At least ten counts were recorded for the clone carrying this T cell receptor (beta chain). The data derive from a study of T-cell memory formation after mild COVID-19. TCRdb re-derived calls from the 5' RACE reads in MiXCR, one entry per CDR3 protein. The sample includes 100,000 to 150,000 distinct CDR3 sequences, roughly 15% of them seen just once. The receptor comes from an adult woman who had mild COVID-19 (a few samples of this study predate the infection). Cell type and time point are not known. The source material was PBMCs or a T cell subset sorted from them (not recorded which).

As DNA, the CDR3 is TGTGCCACCAGTGATTCACGCCGGGGACTAGCGGGAGAAGGGCAGTACTTC. This sequence encodes CATSDSRRGLAGEGQYF. The chain has TRBV24-1 and TRBJ2-7, with 14 bases matching TRBD2. V was pared by 2 bases and J by 9 bases, with 11 bases of the junction left unmatched. The CDR3 extends over 17 amino acids. Per the germline V gene, CDR1 is KGHDR and CDR2 is SFDVKD.